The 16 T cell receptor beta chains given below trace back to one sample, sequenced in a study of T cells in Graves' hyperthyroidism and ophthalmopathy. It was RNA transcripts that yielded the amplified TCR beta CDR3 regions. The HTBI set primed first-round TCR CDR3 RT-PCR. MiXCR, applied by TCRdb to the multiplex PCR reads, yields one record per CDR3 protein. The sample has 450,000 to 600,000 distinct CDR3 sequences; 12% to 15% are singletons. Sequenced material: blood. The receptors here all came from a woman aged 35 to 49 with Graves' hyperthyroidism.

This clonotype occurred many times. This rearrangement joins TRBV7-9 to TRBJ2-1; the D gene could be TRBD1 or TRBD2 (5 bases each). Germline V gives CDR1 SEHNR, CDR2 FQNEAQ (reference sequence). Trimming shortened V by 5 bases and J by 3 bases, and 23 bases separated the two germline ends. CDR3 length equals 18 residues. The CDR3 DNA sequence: TGTGCCAGCAGCGCGATTGGGGGATTGGGGTTGGGCTACAATGAGCAGTTCTTC. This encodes CASSAIGGLGLGYNEQFF.

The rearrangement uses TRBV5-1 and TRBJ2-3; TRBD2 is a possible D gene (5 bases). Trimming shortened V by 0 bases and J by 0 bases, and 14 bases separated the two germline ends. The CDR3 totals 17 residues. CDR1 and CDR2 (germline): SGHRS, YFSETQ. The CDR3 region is CASSLETPRDSTDTQYF. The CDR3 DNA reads TGCGCCAGCAGCTTGGAGACGCCGAGGGATAGCACAGATACGCAGTATTTT. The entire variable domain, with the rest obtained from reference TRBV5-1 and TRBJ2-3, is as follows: KAGVTQTPRYLIKTRGQQVTLSCSPISGHRSVSWYQQTPGQGLQFLFEYFSETQRNKGNFPGRFSGRQFSNSRSEMNVSTLELGDSALYLCASSLETPRDSTDTQYFGPGTRLTVL.

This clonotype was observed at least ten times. CDR3 loop: CSARVAGGPLSYEQYF. CDR3 coding DNA: TGCAGTGCTAGAGTGGCGGGAGGGCCCCTCTCCTACGAGCAGTACTTC. J is TRBJ2-7 and V is TRBV20-1, with 9 bases matching TRBD2. J gave up 0 bases and V 1 base, and 7 bases lay outside the gene matches. The CDR3 totals 16 residues. CDR1 is DFQATT and CDR2 is SNEGSKA in the germline V gene (reference sequence).

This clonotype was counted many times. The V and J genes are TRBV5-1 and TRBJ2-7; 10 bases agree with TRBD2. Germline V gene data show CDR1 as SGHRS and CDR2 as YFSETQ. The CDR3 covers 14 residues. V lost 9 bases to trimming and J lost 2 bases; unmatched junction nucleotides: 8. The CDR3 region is CATAEAGGTYEQYF. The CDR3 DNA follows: TGCGCCACCGCCGAAGCGGGAGGGACCTACGAGCAGTACTTC.

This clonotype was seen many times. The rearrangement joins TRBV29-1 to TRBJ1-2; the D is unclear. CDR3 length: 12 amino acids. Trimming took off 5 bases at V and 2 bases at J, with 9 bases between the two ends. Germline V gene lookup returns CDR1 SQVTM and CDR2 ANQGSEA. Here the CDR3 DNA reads TGCAGCGTTTCTGAACAGAACTATGGCTACACCTTC. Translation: CSVSEQNYGYTF.

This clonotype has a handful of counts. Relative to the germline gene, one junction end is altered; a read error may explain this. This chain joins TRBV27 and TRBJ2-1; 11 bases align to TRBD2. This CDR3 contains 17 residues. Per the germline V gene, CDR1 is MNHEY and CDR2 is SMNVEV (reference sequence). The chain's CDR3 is CASSFSKGLAAYNEQLF. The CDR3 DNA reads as TGTGCCAGCAGTTTTTCGAAGGGACTAGCGGCCTACAATGAGCAGCTCTTC.

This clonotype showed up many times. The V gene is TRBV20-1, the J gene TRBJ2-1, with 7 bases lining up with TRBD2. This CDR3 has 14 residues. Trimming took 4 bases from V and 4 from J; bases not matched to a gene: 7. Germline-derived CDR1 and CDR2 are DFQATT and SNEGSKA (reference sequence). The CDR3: CSAMSTSSYNEQFF. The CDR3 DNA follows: TGCAGTGCTATGTCGACTAGCAGTTACAATGAGCAGTTCTTC.

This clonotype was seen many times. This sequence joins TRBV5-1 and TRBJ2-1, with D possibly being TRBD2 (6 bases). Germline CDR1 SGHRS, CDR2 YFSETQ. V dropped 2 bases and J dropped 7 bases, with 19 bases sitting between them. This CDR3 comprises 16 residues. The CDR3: CASSLEGGGKGNEQFF. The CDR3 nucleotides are TGCGCCAGCAGCTTAGAGGGAGGAGGGAAGGGAAATGAGCAGTTCTTC.

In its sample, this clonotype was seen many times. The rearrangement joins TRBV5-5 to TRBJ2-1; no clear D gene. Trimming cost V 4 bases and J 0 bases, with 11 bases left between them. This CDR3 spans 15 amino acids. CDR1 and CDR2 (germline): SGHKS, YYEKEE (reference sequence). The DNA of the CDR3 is TGTGCCAGCAGCCCCCTGGGTAGCTCCTACAATGAGCAGTTCTTC. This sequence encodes CASSPLGSSYNEQFF.

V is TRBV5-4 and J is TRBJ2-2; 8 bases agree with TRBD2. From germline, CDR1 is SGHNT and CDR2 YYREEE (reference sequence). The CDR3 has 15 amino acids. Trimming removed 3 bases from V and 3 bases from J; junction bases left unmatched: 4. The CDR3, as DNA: TGTGCCAGCAGCTCCGTGCGGGGGGACACCGGGGAGCTGTTTTTT. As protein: CASSSVRGDTGELFF.

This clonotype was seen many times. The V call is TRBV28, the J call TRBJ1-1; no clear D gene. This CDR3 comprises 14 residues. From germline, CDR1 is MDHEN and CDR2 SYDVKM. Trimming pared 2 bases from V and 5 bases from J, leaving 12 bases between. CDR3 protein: CASSLVLLRTEAFF. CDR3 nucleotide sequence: TGTGCCAGCAGTTTAGTCCTCCTTAGGACTGAAGCTTTCTTT.

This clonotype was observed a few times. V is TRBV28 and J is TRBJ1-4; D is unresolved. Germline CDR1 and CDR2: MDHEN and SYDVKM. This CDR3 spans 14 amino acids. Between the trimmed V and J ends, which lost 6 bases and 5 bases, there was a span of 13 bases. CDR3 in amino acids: CASSLLGGNEKLFF. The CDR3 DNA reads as TGTGCCAGCAGCCTACTGGGAGGCAATGAAAAACTGTTTTTT.

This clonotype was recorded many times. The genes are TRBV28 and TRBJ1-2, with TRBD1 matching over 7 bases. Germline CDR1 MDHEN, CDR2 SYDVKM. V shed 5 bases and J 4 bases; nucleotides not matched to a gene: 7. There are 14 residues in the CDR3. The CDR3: CASSLRQGLYGYTF. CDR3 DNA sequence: TGTGCCAGCAGTCTCCGACAGGGCCTCTATGGCTACACCTTC.

CDR3 region: CASSHKVGLPGEQYF. CDR3 nucleotide sequence: TGCGCCAGCAGCCATAAAGTGGGGCTCCCGGGGGAGCAGTACTTC. This chain links TRBV4-1 with TRBJ2-7; TRBD1 or TRBD2 may be the D gene (5 bases each). The V gene lost 3 bases and the J gene lost 7 bases, with 19 bases spanning the gap. This CDR3 contains 15 residues. Germline V gives CDR1 MGHRA, CDR2 YSYEKL.

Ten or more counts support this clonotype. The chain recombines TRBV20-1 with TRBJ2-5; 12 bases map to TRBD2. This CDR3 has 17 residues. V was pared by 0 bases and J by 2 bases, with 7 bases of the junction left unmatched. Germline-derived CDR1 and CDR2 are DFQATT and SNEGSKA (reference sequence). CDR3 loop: CSARDRTSGDHQETQYF. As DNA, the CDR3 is TGCAGTGCTAGAGACCGGACTAGCGGGGACCATCAAGAGACCCAGTACTTC.

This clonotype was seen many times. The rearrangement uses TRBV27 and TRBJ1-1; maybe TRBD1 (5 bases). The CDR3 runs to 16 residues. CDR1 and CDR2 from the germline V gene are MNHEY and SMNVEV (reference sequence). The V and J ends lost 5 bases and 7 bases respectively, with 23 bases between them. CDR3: CASSPLLSGTKSEAFF. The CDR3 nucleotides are TGTGCCAGCAGTCCCCTGCTTTCCGGGACTAAAAGTGAAGCTTTCTTT.